These 3 T cell receptor beta chains came from one sample sequenced in a study of beta chain features in type 1 diabetes. The study reverse transcribed the entire isolated RNA, so it sequenced expressed TCRB transcripts. TCRdb keeps only in-frame clones here, not all; method: immunoSEQ multiplex PCR. This table holds about 290,000 clones, 8% found once. The sequenced sample was central memory CD4+ T cells from blood. These TCRs come from a woman under 30 in good health.

A few counts support this clone. The gene calls are TRBV6-1 and TRBJ1-2; 7 nucleotides agree with TRBD1. This CDR3 contains 13 residues. CDR1 is MNHNS and CDR2 is SASEGT in the germline V gene. Trimming cost V 5 bases and J 4 bases; bases outside gene matches: 4. CDR3 sequence: CASSRGPVYGYTF. The CDR3 nucleotides read TGTGCCAGCAGTAGGGGGCCCGTCTATGGCTACACCTTC.

Only a few counts were recorded for this clone. The J gene is TRBJ1-4, the V gene TRBV7-2; weak D call: TRBD1 (6 bases). Trimming removed 7 bases at V and 5 bases at J, with 14 bases between. Germline V lookup: CDR1 SGHTA, CDR2 FQGNSA. This CDR3 is built from 14 residues. CDR3 in amino acids: CASKPGHANEKLFF. The CDR3 DNA is TGTGCCAGCAAACCGGGACACGCAAATGAAAAACTGTTTTTT.

This clone occurred a few times. The chain couples TRBV7-2 to TRBJ2-5; the D gene is possibly TRBD1 (5 bases). Germline V gene data show CDR1 as SGHTA and CDR2 as FQGNSA. Trimming took 1 base from V and 3 from J, leaving 6 bases between them. This CDR3 contains 13 residues. CDR3 sequence: CASSLGQKETQYF. CDR3 DNA sequence: TGTGCCAGCAGCTTAGGACAGAAAGAGACCCAGTACTTC.